One T cell receptor beta chain is described in this entry. Its antigen remains unidentified. This sample is part of a study of OX40 agonist ivuxolimab in advanced cancers. Background on the study: Dosing consisted of intravenous ivuxolimab at 0.01 to 10 mg/kg every 2 weeks. Study-level findings and limits: Clonal expansion from baseline to week 6 occurred in both CD4+ and CD8+ T cells. Antigen specificity remained undetermined for the expanded peripheral T cells.

V gave up 6 bases and J gave up 10 bases, with 13 bases separating them. The germline CDR1 and CDR2 sequences are SGHVS and FQNEAQ. The CDR3 runs to 13 residues. TCRdb's table, derived via immunoSEQ multiplex PCR, lists solely in-frame clones and lacks some. The repertoire holds roughly 40,000 clones, with approximately 90% as singletons. Sampling of blood occurred at baseline, cycle 4 day 1, and cycle 7 day 1. The clonotype was recovered from an adult with an advanced solid tumor such as melanoma, head and neck, liver or kidney cancer. V gene TRBV7-8 combines with J gene TRBJ1-6; D not resolved. The material sequenced was CD4+ or CD8+ T cells sorted from blood, taken in a trial of the OX40 agonist ivuxolimab. CDR3 coding DNA: TGTGCCAGCAGTTCAAACCGAGGATCACCCCTCCACTTT. Translated: CASSSNRGSPLHF.